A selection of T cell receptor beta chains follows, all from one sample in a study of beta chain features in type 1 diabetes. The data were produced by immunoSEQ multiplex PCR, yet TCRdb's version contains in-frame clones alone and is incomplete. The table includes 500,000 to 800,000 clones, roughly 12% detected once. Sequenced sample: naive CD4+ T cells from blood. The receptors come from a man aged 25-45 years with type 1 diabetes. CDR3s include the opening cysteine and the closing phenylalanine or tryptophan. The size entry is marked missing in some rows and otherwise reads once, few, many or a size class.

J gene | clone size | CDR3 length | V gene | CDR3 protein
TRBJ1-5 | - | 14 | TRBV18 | CASSADTSNQPQHF
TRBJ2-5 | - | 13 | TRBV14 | CASSRQGVETQYF
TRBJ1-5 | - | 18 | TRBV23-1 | CASSPTRIGAGRDPPQHF
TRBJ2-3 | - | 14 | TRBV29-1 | CSLTGRVFTDTQYF
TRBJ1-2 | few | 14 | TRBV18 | CASSPGRDSYGYTF
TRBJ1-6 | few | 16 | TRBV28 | CASSTGEGYFNSPLHF
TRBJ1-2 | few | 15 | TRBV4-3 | CASSQETGSHYGYTF
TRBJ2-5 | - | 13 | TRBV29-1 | CSVEVQAQETQYF
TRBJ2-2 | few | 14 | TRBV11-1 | CASRPTGNFGELFF
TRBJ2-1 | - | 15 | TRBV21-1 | CASRDRGIPVDEQFF
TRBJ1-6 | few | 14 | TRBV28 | CASSLGLGDSPLHF
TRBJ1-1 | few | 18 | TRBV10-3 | CAISQWTATVGARTEAFF
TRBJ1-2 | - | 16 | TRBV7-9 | CASSFSPGQGTAGYTF
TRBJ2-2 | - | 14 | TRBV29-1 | CSGGGGLSTGELFF
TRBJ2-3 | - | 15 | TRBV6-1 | CASSAKRASTDTQYF
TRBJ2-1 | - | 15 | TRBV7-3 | CASSFERGSYNEQFF
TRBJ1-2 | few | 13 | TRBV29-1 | CSTYLGGADGYTF
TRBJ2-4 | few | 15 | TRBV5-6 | CASSRRRIAKNIQYF
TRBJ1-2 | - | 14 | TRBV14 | CASSPRSHSYGYTF
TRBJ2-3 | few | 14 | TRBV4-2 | CASSQDRSLHTQYF
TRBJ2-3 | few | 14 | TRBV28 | CASTSGTGLGAQYF
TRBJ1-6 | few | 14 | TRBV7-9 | CASSLSLGDSPLHF
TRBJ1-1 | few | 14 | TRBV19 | CASSPNRGHTEAFF
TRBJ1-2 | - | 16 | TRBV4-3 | CASSQETGRKGYGYTF
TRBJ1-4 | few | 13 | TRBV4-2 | CASSQEGGEKLFF
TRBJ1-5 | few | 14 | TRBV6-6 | CASSHGTKGQPQHF
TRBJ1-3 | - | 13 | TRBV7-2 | CASSLEAPNTIYF
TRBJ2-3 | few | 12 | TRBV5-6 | CASSRTSGAQYF
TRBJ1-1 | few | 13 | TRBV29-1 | CSGSTGVNTEAFF
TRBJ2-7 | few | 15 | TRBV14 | CASSLTGSRSYEQYF
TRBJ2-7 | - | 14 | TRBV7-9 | CASSLNEGEDEQYF
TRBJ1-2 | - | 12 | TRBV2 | CASRGLPYGYTF
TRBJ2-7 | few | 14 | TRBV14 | CASSPRTGGYEQYF
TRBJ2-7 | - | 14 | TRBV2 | CASSGQGNEYEQYF
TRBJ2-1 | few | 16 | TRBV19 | CASSSGTGGLYNEQFF
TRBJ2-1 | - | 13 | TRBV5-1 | CASSADRGNEQFF
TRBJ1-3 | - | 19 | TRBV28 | CASSLWDRGHSVSGNTIYF
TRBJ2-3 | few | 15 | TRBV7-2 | CASSLPGTGTDTQYF
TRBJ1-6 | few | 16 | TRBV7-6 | CASSLAVVGNNSPLHF
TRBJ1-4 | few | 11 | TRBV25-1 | CASSTNEKLFF
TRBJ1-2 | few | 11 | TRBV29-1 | CSVGTGNGYTF
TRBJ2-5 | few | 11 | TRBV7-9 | CASSPQETQYF
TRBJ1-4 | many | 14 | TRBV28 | CASRSGTENEKLFF
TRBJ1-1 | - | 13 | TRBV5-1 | CASSLGSNTEAFF
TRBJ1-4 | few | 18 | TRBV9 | CASSLSRDRDVSNEKLFF
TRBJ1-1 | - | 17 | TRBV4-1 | CASSQDWADAMNTEAFF
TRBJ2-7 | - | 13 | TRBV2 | CASQRQGAYEQYF
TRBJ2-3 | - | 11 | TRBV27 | CASTDHNTQYF
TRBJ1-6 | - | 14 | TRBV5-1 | CASSLEGGGSPLHF